The clone carrying this TCR beta chain was seen only once. What it binds is unknown. TCRdb keeps only in-frame clones here, not all; method: immunoSEQ multiplex PCR. This table has 11,000 or so clones, around 76% appearing once. This record belongs to a study of chemoradiotherapy in HPV16-positive cancers. Study results and caveats: The functional HPV-specific definition rests on just a couple of HPV16-positive patients. In HPV16-positive patients, HPV-responsive T-cell expansion tracked better recurrence-free survival. Candidate HPV-specific clones and E7-related TCR motifs grew in tumor during treatment.

This CDR3 contains 14 residues. CDR1 SEHNR and CDR2 FQNEAQ come from the germline V gene (reference sequence). J was trimmed by 3 bases and V by 4 bases; bases with no gene match: 1. Specimen collection occurred from a patient who underwent chemoradiotherapy. The TCR comes from a human donor with HPV-associated anogenital cancer. The chain has TRBV7-9 and TRBJ1-1; 11 bases agree with TRBD1. CDR3 DNA sequence: TGTGCCAGCAGCTCGGGACAGGGGGACACTGAAGCTTTCTTT. Translated: CASSSGQGDTEAFF.